The next 9 T cell receptor beta chains were all read from a single sample in a study of cytomegalovirus exposure and HLA in healthy donors. Primers for the PCR totalled 60 Vbeta and 13 Jbeta. The protocol was immunoSEQ multiplex PCR, while the TCRdb copy is restricted to in-frame clones and leaves out a portion. The table includes under 200,000 clones, around 68% detected once. Sequencing was performed on PBMCs. Every receptor here comes from a woman between 35 and 50 years old in good health and CMV-seropositive.

In this sample, this clone turned up a few times. The chain has TRBV28 and TRBJ2-1; D may be TRBD2 (6 bases). Germline CDR1 MDHEN, CDR2 SYDVKM. V lost 7 bases, J lost 0 bases, and 16 bases lay in between. The CDR3 totals 16 residues. DNA for the CDR3: TGTGCCAGCAACCGACCTAGCGTCTACTCCTACAATGAGCAGTTCTTC. This translates into CASNRPSVYSYNEQFF. The full variable domain, with the rest looked up from reference TRBV28 and TRBJ2-1, is DVKVTQSSRYLVKRTGEKVFLECVQDMDHENMFWYRQDPGLGLRLIYFSYDVKMKEKGDIPEGYSVSREKKERFSLILESASTNQTSMYLCASNRPSVYSYNEQFFGPGTRLTVL.

The chain carries TRBV4-3 and TRBJ1-4; 7 nucleotides agree with TRBD1. Germline trimming cut 4 bases from V and 8 bases from J; bases unmatched to any gene: 10. Germline V gene data show CDR1 as LGHNA and CDR2 as YSLEER. The CDR3 loop spans 15 amino acids. The CDR3 protein is CASSPANRGEEKLFF. CDR3 coding DNA: TGCGCCAGCAGCCCCGCAAACAGGGGTGAGGAAAAACTGTTTTTT.

The chain is built from TRBV7-9 and TRBJ2-5; 9 bases match TRBD1. The CDR3 loop spans 17 amino acids. Germline trimming cut 4 bases from V and 5 bases from J; bases unmatched to any gene: 14. In germline, CDR1 is SEHNR, CDR2 FQNEAQ (reference sequence). The CDR3 sequence is CASSSPPIGTGLETQYF. CDR3 in DNA: TGTGCCAGCAGCTCTCCTCCTATCGGGACAGGGCTGGAGACCCAGTACTTC.

The J gene is TRBJ2-5, the V gene TRBV19; 7 bases match TRBD1. The germline V gene encodes CDR1 LNHDA and CDR2 SQIVND (reference sequence). V lost 6 bases to trimming and J lost 2 bases; unmatched junction nucleotides: 12. There are 16 residues in the CDR3. The CDR3: CASRERPGTAQETQYF. In nucleotides, the CDR3 is TGTGCCAGTAGGGAAAGACCCGGGACAGCTCAAGAGACCCAGTACTTC.

The genes are TRBV18 and TRBJ1-4; D call uncertain. CDR3 length: 15 residues. The germline V gene encodes CDR1 KGHSH and CDR2 LQKENI. With 3 bases removed from V and 5 bases from J, the gap between germline ends came to 13 bases. CDR3 loop: CASSPRAGANEKLFF. CDR3 bases: TGTGCCAGCTCACCTCGCGCGGGCGCCAATGAAAAACTGTTTTTT.

This clone has just a few counts. The chain couples TRBV12-5 to TRBJ1-2, with TRBD1 matching 10 bases. Per germline, CDR1 LGHNT and CDR2 FRNRAP. Trimming at V came to 6 bases and at J to 0 bases, leaving 7 bases not matched to a gene. CDR3 size: 16 residues. The DNA for the CDR3 is TGTGCTAGTGGCCCAGACAGGGGGCAACCTAACTATGGCTACACCTTC. This gives the protein CASGPDRGQPNYGYTF.

This chain connects TRBV19 to TRBJ1-1; D not resolved. This CDR3 is built from 13 residues. CDR1 LNHDA and CDR2 SQIVND come from the germline V gene (reference sequence). V was trimmed by 1 base and J by 8 bases, leaving 11 bases between them. The CDR3 region is CASSIADFSEAFF. Written as DNA, the CDR3 is TGTGCCAGTAGTATAGCAGACTTTTCAGAAGCTTTCTTT.

This rearrangement joins TRBV4-3 to TRBJ1-6; D perhaps matches TRBD1 (6 bases). The CDR3 consists of 15 residues. V dropped 1 base and J dropped 7 bases, with 11 bases sitting between them. Germline loops: CDR1 LGHNA, CDR2 YSLEER. This CDR3 reads CASSQVMGQNSPLHF. The CDR3 coding sequence is TGCGCCAGCAGCCAAGTTATGGGACAAAATTCACCCCTCCACTTT.

This clone has only one observation. The chain employs TRBV5-4 and TRBJ2-5, with TRBD2 matching 13 bases. The CDR3 is made up of 15 amino acids. Germline CDR1 is SGHNT and CDR2 is YYREEE (reference sequence). V lost 4 bases to trimming and J lost 5 bases; unmatched junction nucleotides: 5. CDR3 sequence: CASSHGLAGEETQYF. CDR3 nucleotides: TGTGCCAGCAGCCACGGACTAGCGGGGGAGGAGACCCAGTACTTC.